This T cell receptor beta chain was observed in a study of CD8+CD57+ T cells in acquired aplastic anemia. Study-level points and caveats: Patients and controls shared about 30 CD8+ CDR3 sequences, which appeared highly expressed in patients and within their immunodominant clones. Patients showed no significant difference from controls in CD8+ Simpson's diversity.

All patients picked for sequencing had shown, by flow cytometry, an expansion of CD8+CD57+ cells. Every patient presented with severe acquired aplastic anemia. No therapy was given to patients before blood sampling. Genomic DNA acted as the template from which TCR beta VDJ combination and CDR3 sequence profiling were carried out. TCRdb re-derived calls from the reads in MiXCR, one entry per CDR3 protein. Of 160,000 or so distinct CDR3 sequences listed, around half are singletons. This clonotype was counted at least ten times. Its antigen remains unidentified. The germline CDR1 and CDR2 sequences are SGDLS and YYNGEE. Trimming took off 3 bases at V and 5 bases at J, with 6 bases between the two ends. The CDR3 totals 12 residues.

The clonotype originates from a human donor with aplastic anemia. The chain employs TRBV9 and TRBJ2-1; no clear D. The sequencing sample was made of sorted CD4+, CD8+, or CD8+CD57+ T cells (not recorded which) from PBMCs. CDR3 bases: TGTGCCAGCAGCGCGTGGAACAATGAGCAGTTCTTC. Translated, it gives CASSAWNNEQFF.